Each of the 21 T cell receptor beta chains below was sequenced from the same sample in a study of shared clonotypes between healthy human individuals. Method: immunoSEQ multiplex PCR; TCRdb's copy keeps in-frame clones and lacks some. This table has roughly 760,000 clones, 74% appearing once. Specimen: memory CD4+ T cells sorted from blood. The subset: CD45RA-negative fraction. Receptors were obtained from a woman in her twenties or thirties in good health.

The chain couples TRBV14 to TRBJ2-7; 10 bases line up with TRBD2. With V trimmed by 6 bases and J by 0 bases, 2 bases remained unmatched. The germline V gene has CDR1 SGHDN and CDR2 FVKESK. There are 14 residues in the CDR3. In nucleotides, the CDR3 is TGTGCCAGCAGACCTAGCGGGGGCTCCTACGAGCAGTACTTC. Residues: CASRPSGGSYEQYF. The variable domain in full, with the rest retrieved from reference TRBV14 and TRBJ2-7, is EAGVTQFPSHSVIEKGQTVTLRCDPISGHDNLYWYRRVMGKEIKFLLHFVKESKQDESGMPNNRFLAERTGGTYSTLKVQPAELEDSGVYFCASRPSGGSYEQYFGPGTRLTVT.

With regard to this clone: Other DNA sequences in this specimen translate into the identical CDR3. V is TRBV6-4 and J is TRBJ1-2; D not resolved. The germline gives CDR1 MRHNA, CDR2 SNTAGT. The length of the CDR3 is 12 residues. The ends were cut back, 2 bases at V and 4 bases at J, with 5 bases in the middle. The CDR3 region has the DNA TGTGCCAGCAGTGACGGCGGCTATGGCTACACCTTC. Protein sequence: CASSDGGYGYTF.

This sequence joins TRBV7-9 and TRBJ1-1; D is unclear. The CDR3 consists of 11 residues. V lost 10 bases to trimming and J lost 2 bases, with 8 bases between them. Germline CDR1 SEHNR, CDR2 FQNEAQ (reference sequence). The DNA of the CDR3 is TGTGCCATCCATTCAAACACTGAAGCTTTCTTT. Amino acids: CAIHSNTEAFF.

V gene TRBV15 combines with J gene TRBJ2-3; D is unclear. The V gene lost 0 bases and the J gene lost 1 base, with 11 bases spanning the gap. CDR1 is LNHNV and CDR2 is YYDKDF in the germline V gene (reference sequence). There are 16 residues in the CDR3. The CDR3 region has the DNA TGTGCCACCAGCAGAGATCGGATCGTCGGCACAGATACGCAGTATTTT. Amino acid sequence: CATSRDRIVGTDTQYF.

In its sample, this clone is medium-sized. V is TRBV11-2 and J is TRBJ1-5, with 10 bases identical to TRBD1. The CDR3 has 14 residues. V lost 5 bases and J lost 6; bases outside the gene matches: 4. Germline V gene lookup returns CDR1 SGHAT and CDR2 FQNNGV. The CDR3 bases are TGTGCCAGCAGCCGGACAGGGGGAGGTCAGCCCCAGCATTTT. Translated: CASSRTGGGQPQHF.

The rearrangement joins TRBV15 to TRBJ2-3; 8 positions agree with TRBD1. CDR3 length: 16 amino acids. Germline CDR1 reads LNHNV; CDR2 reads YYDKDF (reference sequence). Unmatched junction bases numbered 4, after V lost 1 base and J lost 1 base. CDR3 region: CATSRGDRGGTDTQYF. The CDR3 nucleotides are TGTGCCACCAGCAGAGGCGACAGGGGCGGCACAGATACGCAGTATTTT.

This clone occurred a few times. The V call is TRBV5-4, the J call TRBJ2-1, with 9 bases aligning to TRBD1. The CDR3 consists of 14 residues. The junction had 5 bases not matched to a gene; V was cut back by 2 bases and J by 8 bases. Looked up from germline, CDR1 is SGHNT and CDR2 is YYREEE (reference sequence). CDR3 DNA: TGTGCCAGCAGCTTAGGGACAGGGAGGGATGAGCAGTTCTTC. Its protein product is CASSLGTGRDEQFF.

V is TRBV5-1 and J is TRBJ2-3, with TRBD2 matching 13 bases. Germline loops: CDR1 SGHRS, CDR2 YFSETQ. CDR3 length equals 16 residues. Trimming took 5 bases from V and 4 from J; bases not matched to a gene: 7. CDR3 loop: CASSGTSGMSADTQYF. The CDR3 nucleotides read TGCGCCAGCAGTGGGACTAGCGGGATGAGTGCAGATACGCAGTATTTT. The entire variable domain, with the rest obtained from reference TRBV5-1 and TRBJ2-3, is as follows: KAGVTQTPRYLIKTRGQQVTLSCSPISGHRSVSWYQQTPGQGLQFLFEYFSETQRNKGNFPGRFSGRQFSNSRSEMNVSTLELGDSALYLCASSGTSGMSADTQYFGPGTRLTVL.

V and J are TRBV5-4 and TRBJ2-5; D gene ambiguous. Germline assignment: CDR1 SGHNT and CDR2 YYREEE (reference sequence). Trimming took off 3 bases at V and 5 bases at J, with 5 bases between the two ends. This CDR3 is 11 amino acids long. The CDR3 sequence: CASSSYETQYF. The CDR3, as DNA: TGTGCCAGCAGCTCGTATGAGACCCAGTACTTC.

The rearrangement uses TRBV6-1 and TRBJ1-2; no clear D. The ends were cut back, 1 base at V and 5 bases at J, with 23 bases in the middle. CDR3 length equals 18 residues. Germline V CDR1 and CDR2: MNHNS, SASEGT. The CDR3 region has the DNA TGTGCCAGCAGTGAAGAAAGACCGGGAGCAGCCCGCTGGTATGGCTACACCTTC. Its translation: CASSEERPGAARWYGYTF.

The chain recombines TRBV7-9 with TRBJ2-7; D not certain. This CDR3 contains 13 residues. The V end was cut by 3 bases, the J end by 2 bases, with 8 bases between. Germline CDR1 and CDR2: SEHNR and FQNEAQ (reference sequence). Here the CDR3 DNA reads TGTGCCAGCAGCTTTCAATGGGCCTACGAGCAGTACTTC. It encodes CASSFQWAYEQYF. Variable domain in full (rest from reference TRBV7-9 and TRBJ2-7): DTGVSQNPRHKITKRGQNVTFRCDPISEHNRLYWYRQTLGQGPEFLTYFQNEAQLEKSRLLSDRFSAERPKGSFSTLEIQRTEQGDSAMYLCASSFQWAYEQYFGPGTRLTVT.

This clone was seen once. The CDR3 nucleotides read TGTGCCAGCAGCCGCGGGACTCGACCGCAGTATTTT. It encodes CASSRGTRPQYF. The genes are TRBV2 and TRBJ2-3; D may be TRBD2 (6 bases). The length of the CDR3 is 12 residues. Germline V gives CDR1 SNHLY, CDR2 FYNNEI. The V end lost 6 bases, the J end lost 10 bases, and 14 bases lay between the germline ends.

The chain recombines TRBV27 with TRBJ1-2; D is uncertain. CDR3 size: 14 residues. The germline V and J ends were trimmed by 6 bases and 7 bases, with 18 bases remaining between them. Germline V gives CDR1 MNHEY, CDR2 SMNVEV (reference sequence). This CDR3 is CASSQTWDFRGYTF. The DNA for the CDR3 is TGTGCCAGCAGCCAAACGTGGGATTTTCGTGGCTACACCTTC.

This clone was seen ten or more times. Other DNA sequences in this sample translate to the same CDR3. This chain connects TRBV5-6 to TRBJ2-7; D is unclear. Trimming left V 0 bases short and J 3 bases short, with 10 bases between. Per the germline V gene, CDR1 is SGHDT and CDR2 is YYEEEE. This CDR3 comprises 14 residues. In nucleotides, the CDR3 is TGTGCCAGCAGCTTGGTGGGTGGAAACTACGAGCAGTACTTC. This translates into CASSLVGGNYEQYF. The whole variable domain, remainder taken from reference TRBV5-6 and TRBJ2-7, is DAGVTQSPTHLIKTRGQQVTLRCSPKSGHDTVSWYQQALGQGPQFIFQYYEEEERQRGNFPDRFSGHQFPNYSSELNVNALLLGDSALYLCASSLVGGNYEQYFGPGTRLTVT.

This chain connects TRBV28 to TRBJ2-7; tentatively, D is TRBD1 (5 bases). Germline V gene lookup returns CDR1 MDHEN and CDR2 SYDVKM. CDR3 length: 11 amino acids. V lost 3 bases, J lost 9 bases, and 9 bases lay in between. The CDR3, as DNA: TGTGCCAGCAGTTTGTTGGACACGCAGTACTTC. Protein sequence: CASSLLDTQYF.

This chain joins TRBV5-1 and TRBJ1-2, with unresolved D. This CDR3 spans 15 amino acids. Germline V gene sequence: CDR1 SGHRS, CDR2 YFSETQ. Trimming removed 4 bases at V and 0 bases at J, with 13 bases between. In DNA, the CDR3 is TGCGCCAGCAGCAGGTACAGAGACGCTAACTATGGCTACACCTTC. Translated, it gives CASSRYRDANYGYTF.

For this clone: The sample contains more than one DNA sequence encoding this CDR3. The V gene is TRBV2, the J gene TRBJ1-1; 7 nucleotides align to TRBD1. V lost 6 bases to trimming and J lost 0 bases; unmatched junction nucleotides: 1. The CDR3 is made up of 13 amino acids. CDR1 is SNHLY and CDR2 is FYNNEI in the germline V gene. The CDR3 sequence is CASSGTVNTEAFF. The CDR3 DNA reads TGTGCCAGCAGCGGGACAGTGAACACTGAAGCTTTCTTT. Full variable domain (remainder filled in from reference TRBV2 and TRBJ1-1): EPEVTQTPSHQVTQMGQEVILRCVPISNHLYFYWYRQILGQKVEFLVSFYNNEISEKSEIFDDQFSVERPDGSNFTLKIRSTKLEDSAMYFCASSGTVNTEAFFGQGTRLTVV.

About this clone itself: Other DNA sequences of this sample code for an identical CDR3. The CDR3: CASSIAGGPDTQYF. CDR3 sequence (DNA): TGTGCCAGTAGTATCGCGGGAGGCCCAGATACGCAGTATTTT. This sequence joins TRBV19 and TRBJ2-3; TRBD2 matches at 8 bases. CDR1 and CDR2 from the germline V gene are LNHDA and SQIVND (reference sequence). The V segment lost 3 bases and the J segment 4 bases; nucleotides outside the gene matches: 3. The CDR3 extends over 14 amino acids.

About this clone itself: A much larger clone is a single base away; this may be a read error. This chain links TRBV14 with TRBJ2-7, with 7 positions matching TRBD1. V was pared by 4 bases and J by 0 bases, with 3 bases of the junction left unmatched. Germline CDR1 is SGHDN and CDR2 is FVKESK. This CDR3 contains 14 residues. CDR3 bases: TGTGCCAGCAGCCCGGACAGGAGCTCCTACGAGCAGTACTTC. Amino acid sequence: CASSPDRSSYEQYF.

The CDR3 DNA reads TGTGCCAGCAGCCGCTATGGAGGCAATCAGCCCCAGCATTTT. Translated: CASSRYGGNQPQHF. The chain has TRBV5-6 and TRBJ1-5; D gene unclear. Germline V CDR1 and CDR2: SGHDT, YYEEEE. With 4 bases removed from V and 2 bases from J, the gap between germline ends came to 10 bases. This CDR3 is 14 amino acids long.

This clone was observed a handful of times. CDR3 sequence: CASSQGLAGGADTQYF. In DNA form, the CDR3 reads TGTGCCAGCAGCCAAGGACTAGCGGGAGGTGCGGATACGCAGTATTTT. The rearrangement joins TRBV4-2 to TRBJ2-3, with 13 positions matching TRBD2. Trimming removed 1 base from V and 6 bases from J; junction bases left unmatched: 4. Per the germline V gene, CDR1 is LGHNA and CDR2 is YNFKEQ. This CDR3 comprises 16 residues.